One sample yielded the 23 T cell receptor beta chains listed below, sequenced in a study of blood T cell repertoires in COVID-19. Assay: immunoSEQ multiplex PCR; the TCRdb copy retains only in-frame clones and omits some. The data show some 250,000 clones, with 80% to 90% seen just once and around 5.4% held by the top ten. The specimen sequenced was peripheral blood. The source of these receptors is a man aged 80 or over with acute or convalescent COVID-19.

This clone was detected a few times. The rearrangement links TRBV10-1 to TRBJ2-1, with 7 bases fitting TRBD2. V dropped 3 bases and J dropped 0; count of bases not matched to a gene: 2. This CDR3 has 15 amino acids. Germline CDR1 reads WNHNN; CDR2 reads SYGVQD (reference sequence). CDR3 amino acids: CASSEWTSSYNEQFF. The CDR3 bases are TGCGCCAGCAGTGAATGGACTAGCTCCTACAATGAGCAGTTCTTC.

DNA of the CDR3: TGCGCCAGCACCTCGCGCCGGGACACCCTCTCTGGGGCCAACGTCCTGACTTTC. Protein sequence: CASTSRRDTLSGANVLTF. This chain connects TRBV5-1 to TRBJ2-6; D perhaps matches TRBD1 (6 bases). V dropped 6 bases and J dropped 0 bases, with 19 bases sitting between them. The CDR3 loop spans 18 amino acids. Germline V gene data show CDR1 as SGHRS and CDR2 as YFSETQ.

This clone was recorded a few times. The chain joins TRBV5-1 to TRBJ2-7; 7 positions match TRBD1. The CDR3 runs to 14 residues. The germline CDR1 and CDR2 sequences are SGHRS and YFSETQ. The V and J ends lost 2 bases and 5 bases, in that order; junction bases with no gene match: 7. CDR3 in amino acids: CASSLGQVFDEQYF. In DNA, the CDR3 is TGCGCCAGCAGCTTAGGACAGGTGTTCGACGAGCAGTACTTC.

The rearrangement joins TRBV11-3 to TRBJ2-1, with 9 bases lining up with TRBD2. The CDR3 length is 15 residues. The V gene's germline CDR1 is SGHNT and CDR2 YENEEA. V gave up 3 bases and J gave up 5 bases; unmatched junction bases: 5. This CDR3 reads CASSFGTSPNNEQFF. CDR3 nucleotide sequence: TGTGCCAGCAGCTTTGGGACTAGCCCAAACAATGAGCAGTTCTTC.

V and J are TRBV30 and TRBJ1-2, with D tentatively TRBD1 (5 bases). The germline V gene encodes CDR1 GTSNPN and CDR2 SVGIG (reference sequence). V lost 2 bases to trimming and J lost 2 bases, with 6 bases between them. The CDR3 length is 12 residues. For the CDR3, the DNA is TGTGCCTGGAGTAGGGGAAACTATGGCTACACCTTC. It specifies CAWSRGNYGYTF.

This chain joins TRBV18 and TRBJ2-1; 11 positions agree with TRBD2. After removal of 4 bases from V and 7 bases from J, the junction contained 0 bases not matched to a gene. The CDR3 totals 13 residues. Germline CDR1 KGHSH, CDR2 LQKENI. The CDR3 nucleotides are TGTGCCAGCTCACGACTAGCGGGAAATGAGCAGTTCTTC. Residues: CASSRLAGNEQFF.

This chain connects TRBV12-3 or TRBV12-4 to TRBJ2-1; no reliable D call. V lost 3 bases to trimming and J lost 15 bases, with 12 bases between them. The CDR3 extends over 11 amino acids. The CDR3 protein is CASSFEYGRFF. The CDR3 nucleotides are TGTGCCAGCAGTTTTGAGTACGGTCGGTTCTTC.

V gene TRBV5-1 combines with J gene TRBJ1-2; D unclear. V was cut by 4 bases and J by 0 bases, with 13 bases left in between. Germline V CDR1 and CDR2: SGHRS, YFSETQ. This CDR3 has 15 residues. CDR3 sequence (DNA): TGCGCCAGCAGCCCGTTTTCGGGAGCTAACTATGGCTACACCTTC. Protein product: CASSPFSGANYGYTF.

J is TRBJ1-2 and V is TRBV30; the match to TRBD1 covers 8 bases. The trim removed 0 bases at V and 7 bases at J, leaving 10 bases unmatched. Per germline, CDR1 GTSNPN and CDR2 SVGIG (reference sequence). This CDR3 contains 15 residues. In DNA form, the CDR3 reads TGTGCCTGGAGTGTACAGCAGGGGGCAACACCTGGCTACACCTTC. It specifies CAWSVQQGATPGYTF.

This chain joins TRBV5-1 and TRBJ1-2, with 8 bases fitting TRBD1. This CDR3 contains 14 residues. The germline V gene has CDR1 SGHRS and CDR2 YFSETQ. V gave up 4 bases and J gave up 5 bases; unmatched junction bases: 7. The CDR3 DNA reads as TGCGCCAGCAGCGCGGACAGGGTTTCTTATGGCTACACCTTC. This codes for CASSADRVSYGYTF.

The rearrangement uses TRBV27 and TRBJ2-2; a possible D gene is TRBD1 (5 bases). CDR1 is MNHEY and CDR2 is SMNVEV in the germline V gene (reference sequence). This CDR3 is built from 12 residues. V was trimmed by 9 bases and J by 7 bases, leaving 12 bases between them. The CDR3, as DNA: TGTGCCAGTAGGCAGGGTCTCGGGGAGCTGTTTTTT. This encodes CASRQGLGELFF.

The chain recombines TRBV11-2 with TRBJ2-5, with D tentatively TRBD1 (6 bases). The germline gives CDR1 SGHAT, CDR2 FQNNGV. The CDR3 is 17 residues long. Trimming left V 3 bases short and J 1 base short, with 18 bases between. The CDR3 DNA follows: TGTGCCAGCAGCTTCTTTCACAGGGTCGATGGCCAAGAGACCCAGTACTTC. Amino acids: CASSFFHRVDGQETQYF. Full variable domain (missing parts from reference TRBV11-2 and TRBJ2-5): EAGVAQSPRYKIIEKRQSVAFWCNPISGHATLYWYQQILGQGPKLLIQFQNNGVVDDSQLPKDRFSAERLKGVDSTLKIQPAKLEDSAVYLCASSFFHRVDGQETQYFGPGTRLLVL.

The genes are TRBV30 and TRBJ2-7; 7 nucleotides align to TRBD1. Germline V gene lookup returns CDR1 GTSNPN and CDR2 SVGIG (reference sequence). Trimming removed 0 bases from V and 5 bases from J; junction bases left unmatched: 7. This CDR3 contains 14 residues. DNA of the CDR3: TGTGCCTGGAGTGTACTCAACAGGGGAAACGAGCAGTACTTC. Its translation: CAWSVLNRGNEQYF.

The chain couples TRBV9 to TRBJ2-1; 10 nucleotides agree with TRBD2. The CDR3 has 17 residues. The ends lost 0 bases at V and 9 bases at J; junction bases unmatched: 12. Germline-derived CDR1 and CDR2 are SGDLS and YYNGEE. The DNA of the CDR3 is TGTGCCAGCAGCGTAGGGCCAGCGAGCGGGGGGGCAAGTGAGCAGTTCTTC. Its protein is CASSVGPASGGASEQFF.

The chain employs TRBV4-1 and TRBJ1-1, with a tentative D call TRBD1 (5 bases). Looked up from germline, CDR1 is MGHRA and CDR2 is YSYEKL. This CDR3 has 16 amino acids. V gave up 1 base and J gave up 3 bases, with 15 bases separating them. Here the CDR3 DNA reads TGCGCCAGCAGCCAAGGACCCGACAGACCGGACACTGAAGCTTTCTTT. As protein: CASSQGPDRPDTEAFF.

The chain is built from TRBV4-2 and TRBJ2-4; perhaps TRBD2 as D (5 bases). Trimming cost V 0 bases and J 6 bases, with 9 bases left between them. Looked up from germline, CDR1 is LGHNA and CDR2 is YNFKEQ. CDR3 length: 14 amino acids. The CDR3 DNA reads as TGTGCCAGCAGCCAAGATTCGGGAACAAACATTCAGTACTTC. Translating it yields CASSQDSGTNIQYF.

The rearrangement joins TRBV27 to TRBJ1-4, with 10 nucleotides matching TRBD1. This CDR3 comprises 13 residues. The V gene end was trimmed by 5 bases and the J gene end by 7 bases; junction bases not matched to a gene: 1. Germline-derived CDR1 and CDR2 are MNHEY and SMNVEV (reference sequence). The CDR3 sequence: CASSRTGGEKLFF. CDR3 in DNA: TGTGCCAGCAGTCGGACAGGGGGTGAAAAACTGTTTTTT. Together with reference TRBV27 and TRBJ1-4, the CDR3 gives the full variable domain: EAQVTQNPRYLITVTGKKLTVTCSQNMNHEYMSWYRQDPGLGLRQIYYSMNVEVTDKGDVPEGYKVSRKEKRNFPLILESPSPNQTSLYFCASSRTGGEKLFFGSGTQLSVL.

This clone has more than one count but fewer than ten. This chain joins TRBV18 and TRBJ2-2, with D tentatively TRBD2 (6 bases). Deletions cut 3 bases from V and 4 bases from J, with 9 bases between. Germline V gives CDR1 KGHSH, CDR2 LQKENI. This CDR3 contains 14 residues. CDR3 DNA: TGTGCCAGCTCACCCATCGGGGGCACCGGGGAGCTGTTTTTT. Encoded protein: CASSPIGGTGELFF.

The chain recombines TRBV28 with TRBJ2-1; D perhaps matches TRBD2 (6 bases). Trimming removed 11 bases at V and 0 bases at J, with 20 bases between. Germline V gene lookup returns CDR1 MDHEN and CDR2 SYDVKM. The CDR3 loop spans 16 amino acids. The CDR3 bases are TGTGCCTCAACCGGGGGTTCCGTGAGCTCCTACAATGAGCAGTTCTTC. Encoded protein: CASTGGSVSSYNEQFF.

This clone has more than one count but fewer than ten. The chain has TRBV9 and TRBJ1-6; D ambiguous. Germline CDR1 and CDR2: SGDLS and YYNGEE. V was pared by 4 bases and J by 7 bases, with 18 bases between. This CDR3 contains 16 residues. CDR3 sequence reads: CASSPSPGPGNSPLHF. DNA for the CDR3: TGTGCCAGCAGCCCCTCACCTGGGCCGGGGAATTCACCCCTCCACTTT.

The rearrangement links TRBV12-5 to TRBJ2-7; TRBD2 matches 8 bases. CDR1 is LGHNT, CDR2 FRNRAP, per germline. V dropped 11 bases and J dropped 5; count of bases not matched to a gene: 11. The CDR3 length is 13 residues. The CDR3 DNA follows: TGTGCTGCGGGGGGATTTGGGTTCCACGAGCAGTACTTC. Its translation is CAAGGFGFHEQYF.

The rearrangement uses TRBV3-1 (or the pseudogene TRBV3-2) and TRBJ2-1, with D possibly matching TRBD1 (5 bases). Germline CDR1 LGHDT, CDR2 YNNKEL (reference sequence). This CDR3 spans 15 amino acids. The ends were cut back, 0 bases at V and 9 bases at J, with 15 bases in the middle. DNA for the CDR3: TGTGCCAGCAGCCAAGATGGGTTAGGGGTCAGTGAGCAGTTCTTC. As protein: CASSQDGLGVSEQFF.

In this sample, this clone turned up once. The CDR3 sequence is CASSPRTSSNEQYF. CDR3 DNA: TGTGCCAGCAGCCCCCGGACTAGTAGTAACGAGCAGTACTTC. The J gene is TRBJ2-7, the V gene TRBV7-2; 7 bases align to TRBD2. V dropped 5 bases and J dropped 5; count of bases not matched to a gene: 9. The length of the CDR3 is 14 residues. Looked up from germline, CDR1 is SGHTA and CDR2 is FQGNSA.